Sequencing of this T cell receptor (beta chain) was carried out in a study of blood T cell repertoires in COVID-19. Study summary: Both acute and convalescent COVID-19 samples were obtained from the United States, Italy and Spain.

Per the original methods: Amplification of reference gene primers provided the estimated nucleated cell counts. Clones were read by immunoSEQ multiplex PCR, and TCRdb kept only the in-frame ones, dropping some. The V and J calls and the clone size are those of that table, but D and trimming were determined from the DNA. The sample has some 200,000 clones, about 93% seen once. Germline V gives CDR1 ENHRY, CDR2 SYGVKD. Trimming removed 8 bases from V and 1 base from J, with 6 bases in between. The CDR3 contains 12 residues. This receptor was obtained from a man aged 25-45 years with COVID-19, enrolled during active disease. The sequencing sample was made of peripheral blood. The genes are TRBV10-3 and TRBJ1-3; the D gene is possibly TRBD1 (5 bases). Here the CDR3 reads CAIGGSGNTIYF. In DNA, the CDR3 is TGTGCCATCGGGGGGTCTGGAAACACCATATATTTT.